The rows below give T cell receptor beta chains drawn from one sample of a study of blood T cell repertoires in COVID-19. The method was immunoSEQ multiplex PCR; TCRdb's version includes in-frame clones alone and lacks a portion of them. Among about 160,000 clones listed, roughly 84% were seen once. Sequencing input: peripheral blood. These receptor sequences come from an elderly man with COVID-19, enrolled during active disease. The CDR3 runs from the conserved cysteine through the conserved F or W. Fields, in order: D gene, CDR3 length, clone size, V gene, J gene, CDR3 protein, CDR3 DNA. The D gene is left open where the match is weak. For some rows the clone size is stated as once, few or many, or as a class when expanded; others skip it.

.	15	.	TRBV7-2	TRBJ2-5	CASSLGSQGRETQYF	TGTGCCAGCAGCTTAGGTTCACAGGGACGGGAGACCCAGTACTTC
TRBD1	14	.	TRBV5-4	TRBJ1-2	CASRGGGVGYGYTF	TGTGCCAGCAGAGGAGGGGGCGTAGGCTATGGCTACACCTTC
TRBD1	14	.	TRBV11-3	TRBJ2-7	CASSLLRTGGEQYF	TGTGCCAGCAGCCTACTACGGACAGGGGGTGAGCAGTACTTC
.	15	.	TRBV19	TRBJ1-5	CASSNPPRRVQPQHF	TGTGCCAGTAGTAACCCGCCCAGGCGGGTTCAGCCCCAGCATTTT
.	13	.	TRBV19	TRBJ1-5	CASSQGGSEPQHF	TGTGCCAGTAGTCAGGGAGGGAGTGAGCCCCAGCATTTT
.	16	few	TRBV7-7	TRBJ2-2	CASSLDLKEGTGELFF	TGTGCCAGCAGCTTAGATCTGAAGGAGGGGACCGGGGAGCTGTTTTTT
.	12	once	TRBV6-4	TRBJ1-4	CASRILYEKLFF	TGTGCCAGCAGGATACTTTATGAAAAACTGTTTTTT
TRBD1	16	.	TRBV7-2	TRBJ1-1	CASSGGQAGWNTEAFF	TGTGCCAGCAGCGGGGGACAGGCGGGATGGAACACTGAAGCTTTCTTT
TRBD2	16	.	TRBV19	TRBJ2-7	CASSRQAGTSSYEQYF	TGTGCCAGTAGTCGCCAGGCCGGGACTAGTTCCTACGAGCAGTACTTC
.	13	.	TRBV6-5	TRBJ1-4	CASRVRLGRKLFF	TGTGCCAGCAGGGTACGACTTGGAAGAAAACTGTTTTTT
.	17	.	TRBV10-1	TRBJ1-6	CASSDSDRGSYNSPLHF	TGCGCCAGCAGCGACTCGGACAGAGGCTCCTATAATTCACCCCTCCACTTT
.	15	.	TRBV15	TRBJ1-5	CATSRDRQTNQPQHF	TGTGCCACCAGCAGAGATCGGCAGACTAATCAGCCCCAGCATTTT
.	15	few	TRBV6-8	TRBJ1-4	CASSYPGTLDEKLFF	TGTGCCAGCAGTTACCCGGGGACATTGGATGAAAAACTGTTTTTT
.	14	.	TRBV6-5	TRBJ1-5	CASRSPYSNQPQHF	TGTGCCAGCAGAAGTCCCTATAGCAATCAGCCCCAGCATTTT